A selection of T cell receptor beta chains follows, all from one sample in a study of blood T cell repertoires in COVID-19. TCRdb's copy holds only in-frame clones and misses some; the assay was immunoSEQ multiplex PCR. Here the sample spans around 270,000 clones, about 83% being singletons. Material: peripheral blood. These receptors were collected from a middle-aged woman who had recovered from COVID-19. CDR3s leave out the opening cysteine and the closing phenylalanine or tryptophan.

j_gene: TRBJ2-1
len: 13
v_gene: TRBV5-1
CDR3aa: ASSTGGLSYNEQF

j_gene: TRBJ1-1
len: 13
v_gene: TRBV3-1/TRBV3-2
CDR3aa: ASSQSGGLGAEAF

j_gene: TRBJ2-7
len: 13
v_gene: TRBV30
CDR3aa: AWSSGQPASYEQY

j_gene: TRBJ1-1
len: 12
v_gene: TRBV4-1
CDR3aa: ASSQDLVVTEAF

j_gene: TRBJ2-7
len: 13
v_gene: TRBV11-2
CDR3aa: ASSLARGQTYEQY

j_gene: TRBJ2-7
len: 11
v_gene: TRBV6-5
CDR3aa: ASSHGQGYEQY

j_gene: TRBJ2-7
len: 13
v_gene: TRBV7-8
CDR3aa: ASSSAGGWSYEQY

j_gene: TRBJ1-1
len: 13
v_gene: TRBV6-6
CDR3aa: ASSLPTGRGHEAF

j_gene: TRBJ1-2
len: 14
v_gene: TRBV19
CDR3aa: ASSIVPQGASYGYT

j_gene: TRBJ2-1
len: 15
v_gene: TRBV6-1
CDR3aa: ASSEVPGAGDQGEQF

j_gene: TRBJ1-5
len: 13
v_gene: TRBV5-5
CDR3aa: ASSLGDSLYQPQH

j_gene: TRBJ1-2
len: 14
v_gene: TRBV4-2
CDR3aa: ASSQDQGTANYGYT